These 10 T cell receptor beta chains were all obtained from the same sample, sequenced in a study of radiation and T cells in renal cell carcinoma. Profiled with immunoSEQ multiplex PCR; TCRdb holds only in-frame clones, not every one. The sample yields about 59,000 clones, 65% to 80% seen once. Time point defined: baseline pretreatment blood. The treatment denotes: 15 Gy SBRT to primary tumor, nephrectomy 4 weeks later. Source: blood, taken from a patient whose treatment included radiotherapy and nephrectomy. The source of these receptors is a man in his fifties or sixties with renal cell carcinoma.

CDR3 sequence reads: CAWRRGGAAGELFF. The CDR3 DNA sequence: TGTGCCTGGAGGAGGGGGGGAGCGGCCGGGGAGCTGTTTTTT. The V call is TRBV30, the J call TRBJ2-2; maybe TRBD2 (7 bases). Between the trimmed V and J ends, which lost 3 bases and 6 bases, there was a span of 14 bases. Germline V CDR1 and CDR2: GTSNPN, SVGIG (reference sequence). The CDR3 spans 14 residues.

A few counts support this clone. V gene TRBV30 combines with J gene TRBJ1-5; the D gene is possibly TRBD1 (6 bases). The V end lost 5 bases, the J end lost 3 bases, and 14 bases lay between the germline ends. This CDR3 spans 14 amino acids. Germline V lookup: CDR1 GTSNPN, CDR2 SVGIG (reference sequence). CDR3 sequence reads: CAWGPGGPNQPQHF. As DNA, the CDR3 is TGTGCCTGGGGACCCGGGGGGCCCAATCAGCCCCAGCATTTT.

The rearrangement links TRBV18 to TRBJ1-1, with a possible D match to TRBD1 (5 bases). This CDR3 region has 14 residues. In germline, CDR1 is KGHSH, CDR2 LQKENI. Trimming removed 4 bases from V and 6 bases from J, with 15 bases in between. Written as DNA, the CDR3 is TGTGCCAGCTCACTTGAGGCCAGGGACGCTGAAGCTTTCTTT. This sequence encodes CASSLEARDAEAFF.

The DNA for the CDR3 is TGTGCCAGCAGCTTAGCAACCCCCGGTCAAAATTCACCCCTCCACTTT. Residues: CASSLATPGQNSPLHF. This chain connects TRBV7-8 to TRBJ1-6; D ambiguous. CDR1 SGHVS and CDR2 FQNEAQ come from the germline V gene. V dropped 0 bases and J dropped 7 bases, with 13 bases sitting between them. The CDR3 has 16 residues. The variable domain in full, with the rest retrieved from reference TRBV7-8 and TRBJ1-6, is GAGVSQSPRYKVAKRGQDVALRCDPISGHVSLFWYQQALGQGPEFLTYFQNEAQLDKSGLPSDRFFAERPEGSVSTLKIQRTQQEDSAVYLCASSLATPGQNSPLHFGNGTRLTVT.

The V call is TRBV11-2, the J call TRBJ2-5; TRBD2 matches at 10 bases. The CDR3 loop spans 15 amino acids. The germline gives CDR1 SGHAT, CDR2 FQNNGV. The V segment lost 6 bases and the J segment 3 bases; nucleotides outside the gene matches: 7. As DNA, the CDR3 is TGTGCCAGCAGACCAGCCCTAGCGGGAGAAGAGACCCAGTACTTC. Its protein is CASRPALAGEETQYF.

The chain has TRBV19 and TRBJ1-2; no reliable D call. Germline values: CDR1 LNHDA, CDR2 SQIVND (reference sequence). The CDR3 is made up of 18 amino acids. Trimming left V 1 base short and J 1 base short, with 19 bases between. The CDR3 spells CASSIARPGRKINYGYTF. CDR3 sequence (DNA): TGTGCCAGTAGTATAGCCCGCCCCGGGAGGAAAATTAACTATGGCTACACCTTC.

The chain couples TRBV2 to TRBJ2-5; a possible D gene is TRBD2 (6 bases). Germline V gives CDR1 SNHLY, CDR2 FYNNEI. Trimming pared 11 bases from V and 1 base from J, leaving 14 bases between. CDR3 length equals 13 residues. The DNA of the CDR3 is TGTGCCGGAACCGGGAGCATCCAAGAGACCCAGTACTTC. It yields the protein CAGTGSIQETQYF.

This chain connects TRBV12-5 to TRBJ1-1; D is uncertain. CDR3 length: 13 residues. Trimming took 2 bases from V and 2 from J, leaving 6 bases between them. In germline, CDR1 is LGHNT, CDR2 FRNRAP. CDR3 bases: TGTGCTAGTGGTTTGACCTCCAACACTGAAGCTTTCTTT. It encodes CASGLTSNTEAFF.

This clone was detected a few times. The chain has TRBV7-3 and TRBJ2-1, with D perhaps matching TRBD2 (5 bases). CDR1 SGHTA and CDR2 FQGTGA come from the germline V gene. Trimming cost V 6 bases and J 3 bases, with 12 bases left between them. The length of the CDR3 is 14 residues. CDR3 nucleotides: TGTGCCAGCAGTCCGTCCGGGAACTACAATGAGCAGTTCTTC. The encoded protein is CASSPSGNYNEQFF.

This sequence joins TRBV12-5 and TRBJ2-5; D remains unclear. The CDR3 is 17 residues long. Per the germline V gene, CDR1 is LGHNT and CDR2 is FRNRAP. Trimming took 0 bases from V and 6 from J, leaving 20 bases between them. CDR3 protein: CASGLVLGGDSVKTQYF. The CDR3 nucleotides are TGTGCTAGTGGTTTGGTACTGGGCGGTGACTCCGTTAAGACCCAGTACTTC. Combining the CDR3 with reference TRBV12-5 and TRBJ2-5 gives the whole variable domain DARVTQTPRHKVTEMGQEVTMRCQPILGHNTVFWYRQTMMQGLELLAYFRNRAPLDDSGMPKDRFSAEMPDATLATLKIQPSEPRDSAVYFCASGLVLGGDSVKTQYFGPGTRLLVL.